The clone carrying this T cell receptor beta chain turned up a few times. Its antigen is unidentified. This specimen belongs to a study of blood T cells in healthy people across ages. Looking at the study overall: Using template switching, researchers captured about one barcoded beta molecule for each two T cells.

Study results and limitations: The CMV status of each donor remained undetermined, and this could have confounded shifts in expanded clonotypes. Donors of long life had a larger count of naive CD4+ cells and greater diversity than aged donors.

A sample-barcoded 5' primer and a J-beta primer mix were used in a second PCR of about 7 to 12 cycles. All cDNA molecules were each tagged by a template-switch adaptor with 12 random nucleotides. MiXCR, applied by TCRdb to the 5' RACE reads, yields one record per CDR3 protein. The sample lists about a million distinct CDR3 sequences, roughly 50% occurring once. The germline V gene has CDR1 SGHRS and CDR2 YFSETQ. CDR3 length equals 16 residues. After removal of 4 bases from V and 2 bases from J, the junction contained 8 bases not matched to a gene. The sequence was collected from a man aged 25-40 years in good health. The chain couples TRBV5-1 to TRBJ2-3, with 9 nucleotides matching TRBD1. Sequenced sample: blood. This CDR3 reads CASSARDRALTDTQYF. CDR3 nucleotides: TGCGCCAGCAGCGCCCGGGACAGGGCACTCACAGATACGCAGTATTTT.